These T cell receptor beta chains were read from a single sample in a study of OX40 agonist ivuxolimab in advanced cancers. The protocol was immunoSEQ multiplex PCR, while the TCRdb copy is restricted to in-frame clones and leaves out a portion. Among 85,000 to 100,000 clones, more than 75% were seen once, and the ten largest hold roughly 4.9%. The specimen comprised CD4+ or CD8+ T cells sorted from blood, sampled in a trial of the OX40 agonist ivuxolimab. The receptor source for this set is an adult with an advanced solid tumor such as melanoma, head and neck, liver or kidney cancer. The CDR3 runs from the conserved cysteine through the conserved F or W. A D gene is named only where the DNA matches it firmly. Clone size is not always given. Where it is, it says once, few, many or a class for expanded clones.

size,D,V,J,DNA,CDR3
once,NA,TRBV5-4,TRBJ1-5,TGTGCCAGCAGCTTGGGACAGGATCAGCCCCAGCATTTT,CASSLGQDQPQHF
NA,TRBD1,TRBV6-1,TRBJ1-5,TGTGCCACAGGGACAGGGCACCAGCCCCAGCATTTT,CATGTGHQPQHF
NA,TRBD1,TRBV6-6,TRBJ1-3,TGTGCCAGCAGCTTCGAGGACAGGCCTGGAAACACCATATATTTT,CASSFEDRPGNTIYF
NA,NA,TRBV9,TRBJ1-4,TGTGCCAGCAGCCTAGATGGCAGGGATGGGGAAAAACTGTTTTTT,CASSLDGRDGEKLFF
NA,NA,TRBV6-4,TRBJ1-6,TGTGCCAGCAGTGAGGGGTTCGGGAATTCACCCCTCCACTTT,CASSEGFGNSPLHF
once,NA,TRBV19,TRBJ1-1,TGTGCCAGTAGTAGACAGAACACTGAAGCTTTCTTT,CASSRQNTEAFF
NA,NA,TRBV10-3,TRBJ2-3,TGTGCCATCAACTTAGAGGGCACAGATACGCAGTATTTT,CAINLEGTDTQYF
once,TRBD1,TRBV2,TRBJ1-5,TGTGCCAGCAGTTTGACAGGGCGGGAACAGCCCCAGCATTTT,CASSLTGREQPQHF
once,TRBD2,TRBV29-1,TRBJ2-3,TGCAGCGTTGAAGCCTTTAGCGGGAGGGCATCAGATACGCAGTATTTT,CSVEAFSGRASDTQYF
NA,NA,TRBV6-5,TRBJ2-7,TGTGCCAGCAGTCCCTTGGCAAGCTCCTACGAGCAGTACTTC,CASSPLASSYEQYF
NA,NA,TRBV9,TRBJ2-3,TGTGCCAGCAGCGGATACAGGGCCCTCACAGATACGCAGTATTTT,CASSGYRALTDTQYF
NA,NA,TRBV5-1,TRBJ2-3,TGCGCCAGCTCGGGGGCCGTCACAGATACGCAGTATTTT,CASSGAVTDTQYF
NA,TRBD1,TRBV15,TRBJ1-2,TGTGCCACCAGCAGAGATACGTGGACAGGGGGCGTCGGTTCTGGCTACACCTTC,CATSRDTWTGGVGSGYTF
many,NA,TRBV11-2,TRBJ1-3,TGTGCCAGCAGGGCCCCGGGATCCCAAAACACCATATATTTT,CASRAPGSQNTIYF
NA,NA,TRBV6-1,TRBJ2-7,TGTGCCAGCAGGGACATCTACGAGCAGTACTTC,CASRDIYEQYF
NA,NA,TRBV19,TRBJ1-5,TGTGCCAGTAGTTCACTCACTGGGGAGCCCCAGCATTTT,CASSSLTGEPQHF
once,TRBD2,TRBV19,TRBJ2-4,TGTGCCAGTAGCCCCAGCGGGAGGGACATTCAGTACTTC,CASSPSGRDIQYF
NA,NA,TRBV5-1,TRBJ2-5,TGCGCCAGCACCTTGGAGGGGCGCGGGACCCAGTACTTC,CASTLEGRGTQYF
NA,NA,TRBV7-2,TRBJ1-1,TGTGCCAGCAGCTTGGGGTCTTATGGTGAAGCTTTCTTT,CASSLGSYGEAFF
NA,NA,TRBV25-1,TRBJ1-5,TGTGCCAGCAGTGCTCTGGGCCCCAATCAGCCCCAGCATTTT,CASSALGPNQPQHF
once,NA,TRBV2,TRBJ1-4,TGTGCCAGCAGTGAGGACCGGGCAGGTGAAAAACTGTTTTTT,CASSEDRAGEKLFF
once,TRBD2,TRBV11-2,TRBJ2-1,TGTGCCAGCAGCTTTAGTTGGGGACTAGATGGCGAGCAGTTCTTC,CASSFSWGLDGEQFF
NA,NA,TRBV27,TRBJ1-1,TGTGCCAGCAATAAAGCGGGGGCCCAGAACACTGAAGCTTTCTTT,CASNKAGAQNTEAFF
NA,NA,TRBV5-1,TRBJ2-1,TGCGCCAGCAGCTTGCCCGGAGTGGGATACAATGAGCAGTTCTTC,CASSLPGVGYNEQFF
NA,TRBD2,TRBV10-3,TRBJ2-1,TGTGCCACGGGACTAGCGGGCCTATACAATGAGCAGTTCTTC,CATGLAGLYNEQFF
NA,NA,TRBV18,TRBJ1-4,TGTGCCAGCTCGCCCTCCGGGACGGATAATGAAAAACTGTTTTTT,CASSPSGTDNEKLFF
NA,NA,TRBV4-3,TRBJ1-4,TGCGCCAGCAGCCAAGGTCCAGGGAATGAAAAACTGTTTTTT,CASSQGPGNEKLFF
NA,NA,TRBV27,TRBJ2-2,TGTGCCAGCACCCTTGGGGGCCCGAACACCGGGGAGCTGTTTTTT,CASTLGGPNTGELFF
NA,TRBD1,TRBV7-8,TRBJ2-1,TGTGCCAGCAGCTTTGACAGGGTGTACAATGAGCAGTTCTTC,CASSFDRVYNEQFF
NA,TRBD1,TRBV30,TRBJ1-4,TGTGCCTGGAGCTCCAGGGGGGTAGGTGAAAAACTGTTTTTT,CAWSSRGVGEKLFF
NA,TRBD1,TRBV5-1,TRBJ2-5,TGCGCCAGCAGCGGGACAGGAAGAGAGACCCAGTACTTC,CASSGTGRETQYF
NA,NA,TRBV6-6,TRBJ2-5,TGTGCCACCGGGACAATGCAAGAGACCCAGTACTTC,CATGTMQETQYF
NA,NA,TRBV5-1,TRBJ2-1,TGCGCCAGCAGCTTTTCATCCGGGGCCTCATACAATGAGCAGTTCTTC,CASSFSSGASYNEQFF
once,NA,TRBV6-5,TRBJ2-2,TGTGCCAGCAGACACACCGGGGAGCTGTTTTTT,CASRHTGELFF
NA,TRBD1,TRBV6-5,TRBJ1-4,TGTGCCAGCAGTTACTCGACAGGGTTAGAAAAACTGTTTTTT,CASSYSTGLEKLFF
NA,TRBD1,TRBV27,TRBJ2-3,TGTGCCAGCAGTTCCGACAGGGTCGGAACGCAGTATTTT,CASSSDRVGTQYF
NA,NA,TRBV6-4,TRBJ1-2,TGTGCCAGCAGTGACTCTACCAGGGACGGCTACTATGGCTACACCTTC,CASSDSTRDGYYGYTF
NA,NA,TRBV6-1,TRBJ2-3,TGTGCCAGCAGTCAGGACAGCAGCACAGATACGCAGTATTTT,CASSQDSSTDTQYF
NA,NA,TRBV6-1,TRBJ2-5,TGTGCCAGTTGGAGGGACAGACAAGAGACCCAGTACTTC,CASWRDRQETQYF
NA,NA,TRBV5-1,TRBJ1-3,TGCGCCAGCAGCTTGTCTGTGGGAAACACCATATATTTT,CASSLSVGNTIYF
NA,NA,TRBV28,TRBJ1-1,TGTGCCAGCACCCCAGAGCTCGGGGAAGCTTTCTTT,CASTPELGEAFF
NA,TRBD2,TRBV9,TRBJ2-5,TGTGCCAGCAGCGTAGGGGGTAGCGGGAGTTGGGAGACCCAGTACTTC,CASSVGGSGSWETQYF
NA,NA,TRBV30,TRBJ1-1,TGTGCCTGGAGTTCCAACCCCGCCCGATGGGACCCGAACACTGAAGCTTTCTTT,CAWSSNPARWDPNTEAFF
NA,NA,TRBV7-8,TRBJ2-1,TGTGCCAGCAGCCCGAAGAGTGGGGTGGGGGGTTCGCGCAATGAGCAGTTCTTC,CASSPKSGVGGSRNEQFF
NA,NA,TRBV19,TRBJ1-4,TGTGCCAGTAGCACCTACGACGTCCTGTCCGCGGAAAAACTGTTTTTT,CASSTYDVLSAEKLFF
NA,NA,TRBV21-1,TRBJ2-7,TGTGCCACCCTAGCGGGAGGGCCCTACGAGCAGTACTTC,CATLAGGPYEQYF
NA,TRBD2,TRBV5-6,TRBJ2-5,TGTGCCAGCAGCTTAGAGGCTAGCGGTCAAGAGACCCAGTACTTC,CASSLEASGQETQYF
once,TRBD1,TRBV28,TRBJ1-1,TGTGCCAGCAGTTCCCCAGGGGGGGGTCATACTGAAGCTTTCTTT,CASSSPGGGHTEAFF
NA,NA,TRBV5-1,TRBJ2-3,TGCGCCAGCAGCTTGGTTTCGGGCACAGATACGCAGTATTTT,CASSLVSGTDTQYF
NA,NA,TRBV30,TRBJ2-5,TGTGCCTGGATGACAGGGAGGGAGACCCAGTACTTC,CAWMTGRETQYF
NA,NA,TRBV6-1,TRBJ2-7,TGTGCCAGCAGGGCAAGTAGATCACAAACCTACGAGCAGTACTTC,CASRASRSQTYEQYF
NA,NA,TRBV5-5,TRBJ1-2,TGTGCCAGCAGCTTGGATAGTAACTATGGCTACACCTTC,CASSLDSNYGYTF
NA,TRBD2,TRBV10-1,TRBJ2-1,TGCGCCAGCAGCAAGGGACTAGTGAATGAGCAGTTCTTC,CASSKGLVNEQFF
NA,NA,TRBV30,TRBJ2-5,TGTGCCTGGAGTGCGAGTTTGGGCCGCGGGGAGACCCAGTACTTC,CAWSASLGRGETQYF
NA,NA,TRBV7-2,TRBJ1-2,TGTGCCAGCAGCCGCCCGGGGGGCGTTCTTGGCTACACCTTC,CASSRPGGVLGYTF
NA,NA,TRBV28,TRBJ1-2,TGTGCCAGCAGCAGGGAAATCAGGGGCTACACCTTC,CASSREIRGYTF
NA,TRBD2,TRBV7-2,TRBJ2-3,TGTGCCAGCAGCCTGACTAGCGGGACTTTAACAGATACGCAGTATTTT,CASSLTSGTLTDTQYF
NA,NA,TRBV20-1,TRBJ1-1,TGCAGTGCTTCGGACAACACTGAAGCTTTCTTT,CSASDNTEAFF
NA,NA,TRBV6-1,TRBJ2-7,TGTGCCAGCAGCTTGGGACCTAACTCCTACGAGCAGTACTTC,CASSLGPNSYEQYF
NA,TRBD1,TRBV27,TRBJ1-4,TGTGCCAGCAGACTGACAGGGGTTCCTGAAAAACTGTTTTTT,CASRLTGVPEKLFF